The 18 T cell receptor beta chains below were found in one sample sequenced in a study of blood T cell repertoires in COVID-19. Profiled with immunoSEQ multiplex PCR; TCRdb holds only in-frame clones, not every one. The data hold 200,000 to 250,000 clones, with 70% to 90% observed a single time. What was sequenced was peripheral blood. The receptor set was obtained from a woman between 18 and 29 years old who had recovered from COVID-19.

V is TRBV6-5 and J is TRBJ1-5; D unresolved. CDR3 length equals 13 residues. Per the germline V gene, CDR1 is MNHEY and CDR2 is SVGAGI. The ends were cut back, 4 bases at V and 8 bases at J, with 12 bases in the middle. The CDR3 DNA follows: TGTGCCAGCAGTTTTACCCCCTCGGAGCCCCAGCATTTT. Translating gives CASSFTPSEPQHF.

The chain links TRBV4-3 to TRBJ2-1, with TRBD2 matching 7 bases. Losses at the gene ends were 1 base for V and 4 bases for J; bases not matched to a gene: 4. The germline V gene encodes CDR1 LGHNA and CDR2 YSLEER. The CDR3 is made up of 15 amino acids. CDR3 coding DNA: TGCGCCAGCAGCCAAGCTCGCGGGGGATACAATGAGCAGTTCTTC. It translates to CASSQARGGYNEQFF.

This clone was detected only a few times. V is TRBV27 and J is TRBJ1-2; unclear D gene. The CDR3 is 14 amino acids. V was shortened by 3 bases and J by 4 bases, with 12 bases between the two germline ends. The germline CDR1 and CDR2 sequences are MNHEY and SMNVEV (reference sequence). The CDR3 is CASSLRGLAYGYTF. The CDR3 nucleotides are TGTGCCAGCAGTTTGAGAGGACTAGCCTATGGCTACACCTTC.

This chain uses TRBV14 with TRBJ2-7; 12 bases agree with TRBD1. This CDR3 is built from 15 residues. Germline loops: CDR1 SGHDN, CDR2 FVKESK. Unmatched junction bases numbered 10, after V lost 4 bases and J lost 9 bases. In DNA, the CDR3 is TGTGCCAGCAGCCTAACGGGGACAGGGGGCGCTTGGCAGTACTTC. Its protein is CASSLTGTGGAWQYF. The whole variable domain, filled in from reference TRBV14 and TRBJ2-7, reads EAGVTQFPSHSVIEKGQTVTLRCDPISGHDNLYWYRRVMGKEIKFLLHFVKESKQDESGMPNNRFLAERTGGTYSTLKVQPAELEDSGVYFCASSLTGTGGAWQYFGPGTRLTVT.

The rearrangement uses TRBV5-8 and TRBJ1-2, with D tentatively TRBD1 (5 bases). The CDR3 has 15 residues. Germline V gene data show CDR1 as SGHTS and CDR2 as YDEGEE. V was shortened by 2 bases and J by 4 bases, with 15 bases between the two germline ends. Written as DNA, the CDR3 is TGTGCCAGCAGCTTTTCAGAGACAGTCCTCTATGGCTACACCTTC. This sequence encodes CASSFSETVLYGYTF. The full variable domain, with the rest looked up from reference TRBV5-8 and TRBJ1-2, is EAGVTQSPTHLIKTRGQQATLRCSPISGHTSVYWYQQALGLGLQFLLWYDEGEERNRGNFPPRFSGRQFPNYSSELNVNALELEDSALYLCASSFSETVLYGYTFGSGTRLTVV.

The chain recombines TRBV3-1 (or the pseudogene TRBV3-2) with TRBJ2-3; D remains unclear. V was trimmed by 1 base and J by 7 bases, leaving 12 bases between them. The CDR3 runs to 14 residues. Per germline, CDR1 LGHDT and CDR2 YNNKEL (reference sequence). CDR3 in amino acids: CASSQGLLPNTQYF. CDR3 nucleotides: TGTGCCAGCAGCCAAGGACTCCTTCCAAATACGCAGTATTTT.

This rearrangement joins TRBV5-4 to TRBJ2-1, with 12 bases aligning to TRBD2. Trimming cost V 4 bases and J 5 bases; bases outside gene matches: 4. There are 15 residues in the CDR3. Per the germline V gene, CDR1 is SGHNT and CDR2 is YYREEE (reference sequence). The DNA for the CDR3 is TGTGCCAGCAGCCCTGGACTAGCGGGGAACAATGAGCAGTTCTTC. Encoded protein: CASSPGLAGNNEQFF.

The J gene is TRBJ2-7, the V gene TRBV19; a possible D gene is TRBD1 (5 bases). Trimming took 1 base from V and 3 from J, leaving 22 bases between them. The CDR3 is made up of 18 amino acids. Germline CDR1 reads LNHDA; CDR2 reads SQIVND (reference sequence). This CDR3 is CASSIGILGPYRDYEQYF. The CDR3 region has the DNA TGTGCCAGTAGTATAGGGATTTTGGGGCCGTATAGGGACTACGAGCAGTACTTC.

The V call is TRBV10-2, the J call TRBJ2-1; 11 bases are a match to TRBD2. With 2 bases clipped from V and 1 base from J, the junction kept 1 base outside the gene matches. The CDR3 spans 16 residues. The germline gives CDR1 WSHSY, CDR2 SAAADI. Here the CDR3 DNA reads TGCGCCAGCAGTGAGACTAGCGGGAGTTCCTACAATGAGCAGTTCTTC. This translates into CASSETSGSSYNEQFF.

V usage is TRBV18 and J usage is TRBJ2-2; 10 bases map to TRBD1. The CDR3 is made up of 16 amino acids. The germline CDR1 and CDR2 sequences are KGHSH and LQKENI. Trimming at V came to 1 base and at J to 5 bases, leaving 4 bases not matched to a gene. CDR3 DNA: TGTGCCAGCTCACCACGCCCGGGACAGGGGACCGGGGAGCTGTTTTTT. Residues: CASSPRPGQGTGELFF.

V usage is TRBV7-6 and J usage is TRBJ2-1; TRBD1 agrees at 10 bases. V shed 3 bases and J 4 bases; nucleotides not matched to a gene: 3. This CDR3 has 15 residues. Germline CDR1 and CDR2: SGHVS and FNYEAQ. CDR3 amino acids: CASSLGQGLYNEQFF. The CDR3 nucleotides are TGTGCCAGCAGCTTGGGACAGGGGTTGTACAATGAGCAGTTCTTC. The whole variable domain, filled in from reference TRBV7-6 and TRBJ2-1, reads GAGVSQSPRYKVTKRGQDVALRCDPISGHVSLYWYRQALGQGPEFLTYFNYEAQQDKSGLPNDRFSAERPEGSISTLTIQRTEQRDSAMYRCASSLGQGLYNEQFFGPGTRLTVL.

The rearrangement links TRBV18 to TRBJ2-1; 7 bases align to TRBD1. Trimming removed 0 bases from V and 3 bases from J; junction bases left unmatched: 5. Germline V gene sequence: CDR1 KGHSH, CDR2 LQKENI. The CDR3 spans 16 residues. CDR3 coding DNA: TGTGCCAGCTCACCACCGAGACAGGGATTCTACAATGAGCAGTTCTTC. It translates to CASSPPRQGFYNEQFF.

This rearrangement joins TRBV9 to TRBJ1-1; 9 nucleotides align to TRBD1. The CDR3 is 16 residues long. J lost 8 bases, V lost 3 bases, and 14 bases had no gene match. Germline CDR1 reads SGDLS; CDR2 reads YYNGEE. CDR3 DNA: TGTGCCAGCAGCGATGGACAGGGGACGAAGACACCAGAAGCTTTCTTT. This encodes CASSDGQGTKTPEAFF.

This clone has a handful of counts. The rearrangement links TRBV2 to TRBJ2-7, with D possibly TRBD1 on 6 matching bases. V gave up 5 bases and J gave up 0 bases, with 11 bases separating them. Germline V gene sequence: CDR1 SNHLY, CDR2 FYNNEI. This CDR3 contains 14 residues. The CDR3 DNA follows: TGTGCCAGCAGTTGGGCAGGGGCCTCCTACGAGCAGTACTTC. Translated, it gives CASSWAGASYEQYF.

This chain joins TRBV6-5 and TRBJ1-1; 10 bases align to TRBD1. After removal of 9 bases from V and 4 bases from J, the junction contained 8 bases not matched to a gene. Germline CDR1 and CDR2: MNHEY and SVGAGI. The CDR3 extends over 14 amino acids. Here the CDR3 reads CASTRDRGFTEAFF. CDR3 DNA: TGTGCCAGTACTCGGGACAGGGGTTTCACTGAAGCTTTCTTT.

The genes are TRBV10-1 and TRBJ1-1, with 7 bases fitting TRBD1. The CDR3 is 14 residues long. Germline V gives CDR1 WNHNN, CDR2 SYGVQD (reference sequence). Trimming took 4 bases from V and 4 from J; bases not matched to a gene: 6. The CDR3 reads CASSAGGRGTEAFF. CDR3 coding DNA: TGCGCCAGCAGTGCAGGGGGTCGTGGCACTGAAGCTTTCTTT.

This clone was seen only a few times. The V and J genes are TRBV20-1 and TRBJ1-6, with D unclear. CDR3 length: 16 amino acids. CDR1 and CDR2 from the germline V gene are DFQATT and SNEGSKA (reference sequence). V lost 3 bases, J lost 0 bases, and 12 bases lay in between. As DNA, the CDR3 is TGCAGTGCTAGTCATGGAGTTAGCTCCTATAATTCACCCCTCCACTTT. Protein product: CSASHGVSSYNSPLHF.

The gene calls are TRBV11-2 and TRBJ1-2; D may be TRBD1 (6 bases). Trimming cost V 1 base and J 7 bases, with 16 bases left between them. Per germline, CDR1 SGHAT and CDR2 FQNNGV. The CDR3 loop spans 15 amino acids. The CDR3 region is CASSLGSSGDAGYTF. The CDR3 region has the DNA TGTGCCAGCAGCTTAGGTTCTTCAGGGGACGCTGGCTACACCTTC. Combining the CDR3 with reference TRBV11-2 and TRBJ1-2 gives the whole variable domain EAGVAQSPRYKIIEKRQSVAFWCNPISGHATLYWYQQILGQGPKLLIQFQNNGVVDDSQLPKDRFSAERLKGVDSTLKIQPAKLEDSAVYLCASSLGSSGDAGYTFGSGTRLTVV.